The T cell receptor (beta chain) under discussion was sequenced for a study of blood T cell repertoires in COVID-19. CDR1 and CDR2 (germline): SGHTS, YDEGEE. V was cut by 0 bases and J by 3 bases, with 13 bases left in between. The CDR3 runs 15 residues. This clone was counted only a few times. Sequenced by immunoSEQ multiplex PCR; TCRdb stores in-frame clones only, minus some. The profile shows roughly 20,000 clones, about three quarters of them singletons. Input material: peripheral blood. This chain joins TRBV5-8 and TRBJ2-7, with D perhaps matching TRBD1 (6 bases). The clonotype was recovered from a man between 60 and 75 years old with active COVID-19. As DNA, the CDR3 is TGTGCCAGCAGCTTGGGAGCAGGGGCCAGCTACGAGCAGTACTTC. Protein sequence: CASSLGAGASYEQYF. The variable domain in full, completed from reference TRBV5-8 and TRBJ2-7, reads EAGVTQSPTHLIKTRGQQATLRCSPISGHTSVYWYQQALGLGLQFLLWYDEGEERNRGNFPPRFSGRQFPNYSSELNVNALELEDSALYLCASSLGAGASYEQYFGPGTRLTVT.